This is a list of T cell receptor beta chains from one sample in a study of blood T cell repertoires in COVID-19. The method was immunoSEQ multiplex PCR; TCRdb's version includes in-frame clones alone and lacks a portion of them. The sample lists approximately 270,000 clones, around 93% occurring once. The sequencing sample was made of PBMCs or T cells enriched from blood (not recorded which). The origin of the receptors is a man aged 40-49 years who had been exposed to COVID-19. CDR3s include the opening cysteine and the closing phenylalanine or tryptophan. D genes are given only for firm matches. Clone sizes are given selectively: once, few, many, or a class where the clone is expanded.

>-|TRBV5-1|TRBD1|TRBJ1-1
TGCGCCAGCAGCTCTGCAGGGGGGTGGGACACTGAAGCTTTCTTT
CASSSAGGWDTEAFF
>-|TRBV24-1|TRBD2|TRBJ2-1
TGTGCCACCAGTGACCCGACTAGCGGGGACAATGAGCAGTTCTTC
CATSDPTSGDNEQFF
>-|TRBV12-3/TRBV12-4|-|TRBJ1-6
TGTGCCAGCAGTTTAGCTGGGGCTTCACCCCTCCACTTT
CASSLAGASPLHF
>few|TRBV9|-|TRBJ2-2
TGTGCCAGCCTTCCCCCCCAGGGCGGGGAGCTGTTTTTT
CASLPPQGGELFF
>once|TRBV7-3|-|TRBJ2-3
TGTGCCAGCAGCTCCACAGGGGGGGTGACAGATACGCAGTATTTT
CASSSTGGVTDTQYF
>-|TRBV12-3/TRBV12-4|-|TRBJ2-5
TGTGCCAGCAGCTACAGGGTGGAAGAGACCCAGTACTTC
CASSYRVEETQYF
>-|TRBV27|TRBD1|TRBJ2-7
TGTGCCAGCAGTCCCGGACAGGGAACCTACGAGCAGTACTTC
CASSPGQGTYEQYF
>-|TRBV28|-|TRBJ1-1
TGTGCCAGCGGGGAGTCAGGAGTGAACACTGAAGCTTTCTTT
CASGESGVNTEAFF
>-|TRBV9|-|TRBJ1-4
TGTGCCAGCAGCGTTGGGGCCTCAACTAATGAAAAACTGTTTTTT
CASSVGASTNEKLFF
>once|TRBV5-1|-|TRBJ2-7
TGCGCCAGCAGCCCCGGAGGGATCCCCTACGAGCAGTACTTC
CASSPGGIPYEQYF
>-|TRBV6-1|TRBD2|TRBJ2-1
TGTGCCAGCAGTGAAGCTAGCGGGAGTTTAGATGAGCAGTTCTTC
CASSEASGSLDEQFF
>-|TRBV5-6|-|TRBJ1-1
TGTGCCAGCAGCTTGTGGACTAACACTGAAGCTTTCTTT
CASSLWTNTEAFF
>-|TRBV19|TRBD1|TRBJ2-1
TGTGCCAGTACCACCCGGGACAGGGGAAGGGATGAGCAGTTCTTC
CASTTRDRGRDEQFF
>-|TRBV19|-|TRBJ1-5
TGTGCCAGTAGAGTCATGACAGGCAATCAGCCCCAGCATTTT
CASRVMTGNQPQHF
>-|TRBV19|-|TRBJ1-5
TGTGCCAGTAGTATCGGGGGAATGGTGAATCAGCCCCAGCATTTT
CASSIGGMVNQPQHF
>-|TRBV28|-|TRBJ1-2
TGTGCCAGCAGTTTATTCGAGGGCAGGAACTATGGCTACACCTTC
CASSLFEGRNYGYTF
>-|TRBV18|-|TRBJ2-7
TGTGCCAGCTCGCCCGGTACCTACGAGCAGTACTTC
CASSPGTYEQYF
>-|TRBV5-6|TRBD2|TRBJ2-7
TGTGCCAGCGTCGTAGGAGCGGGAGCTAGCGAGCAGTACTTC
CASVVGAGASEQYF
>-|TRBV6-1|-|TRBJ2-7
TGTGCCAGCAGTGAAAAACTATCCTCCTACGAGCAGTACTTC
CASSEKLSSYEQYF
>-|TRBV30|TRBD1|TRBJ1-2
TGTGCCTGGAGTGCGGACAGGGGGCAGGAAGGCTACACCTTC
CAWSADRGQEGYTF
>-|TRBV5-1|TRBD2|TRBJ2-1
TGCGCCAGCAGGAGGCTAGCGGGAGTCAATGAGCAGTTCTTC
CASRRLAGVNEQFF
>-|TRBV7-2|-|TRBJ1-3
TGTGCCAGCAGCTTAAACTGGGGAAACACCATATATTTT
CASSLNWGNTIYF
>-|TRBV19|-|TRBJ2-2
TGTGCCAGTAGTACCCGAAATCAGGGGTCCGGGGAGCTGTTTTTT
CASSTRNQGSGELFF
>-|TRBV6-5|-|TRBJ1-1
TGTGCCAGCAGTCCCGGACACGGGGGGAACACTGAAGCTTTCTTT
CASSPGHGGNTEAFF
>-|TRBV11-2|-|TRBJ1-5
TGTGCCAGCGGGCAGGGGCTCGCTCAGCCCCAGCATTTT
CASGQGLAQPQHF
>-|TRBV19|-|TRBJ2-3
TGTGCCAGTAGTATGAGACCCGAGGGCACAGATACGCAGTATTTT
CASSMRPEGTDTQYF
>-|TRBV18|-|TRBJ1-6
TGTGCCAGCTCACCGACGGCAGGGGATTTTTCACCCCTCCACTTT
CASSPTAGDFSPLHF
>-|TRBV19|-|TRBJ2-4
TGTGCCAGTAGTCAACAGGGATATCTAGCCAAAAACATTCAGTACTTC
CASSQQGYLAKNIQYF